The rows below give T cell receptor beta chains drawn from one sample of a study of T cells in Graves' hyperthyroidism and ophthalmopathy. Each CDR3 protein is one row after TCRdb ran MiXCR on the multiplex PCR reads. The sample yields around 350,000 distinct CDR3 sequences, about 18% seen once. The sequenced sample was blood. The receptors here all came from a woman in her late teens or twenties with Graves' hyperthyroidism. The CDR3 runs from the conserved cysteine through the conserved F or W. Each record gives: clone size, V gene, D gene, J gene, CDR3 protein, CDR3 DNA. D genes are given only for firm matches. A row's size may be missing; if present it is once, few, many or a size class.

NA,TRBV20-1,TRBD1,TRBJ1-2,CSAAQGAEYGYTF,TGCAGTGCTGCACAGGGGGCAGAGTATGGCTACACCTTC
many,TRBV6-5,NA,TRBJ2-5,CASSSYGQETQYF,TGTGCCAGCAGTTCCTACGGACAAGAGACCCAGTACTTC
many,TRBV12-3/TRBV12-4,NA,TRBJ1-5,CASSRTVLSNQPQHF,TGTGCCAGCAGCCGGACAGTTCTAAGCAATCAGCCCCAGCATTTT
NA,TRBV2,TRBD1,TRBJ1-2,CASSERTGKGYTF,TGTGCCAGCAGTGAGAGGACAGGGAAAGGCTACACCTTC
few,TRBV3-1,TRBD1,TRBJ1-2,CASSPGQQGGYTF,TGTGCCAGCAGCCCGGGACAGCAAGGCGGCTACACCTTC
many,TRBV18,NA,TRBJ2-7,CASSPGIAVTYEQHF,TGTGCCAGCTCACCAGGGATAGCGGTTACCTACGAGCAGCACTTC
few,TRBV11-3,TRBD1,TRBJ2-5,CASSLGGQGADETQYF,TGTGCCAGCAGCTTAGGGGGGCAGGGGGCGGATGAGACCCAGTACTTC
few,TRBV11-2,TRBD1,TRBJ2-5,CASSLGVGGAETQYF,TGTGCCAGCAGCTTAGGCGTAGGGGGCGCGGAGACCCAGTACTTC
many,TRBV6-5,NA,TRBJ2-7,CASSYKGGRGSYEQYF,TGTGCCAGCAGTTACAAGGGAGGACGTGGCTCCTACGAGCAGTACTTC
many,TRBV7-6,NA,TRBJ2-6,CASSLEVSGANVLTF,TGTGCCAGCAGCTTAGAAGTATCTGGGGCCAACGTCCTGACTTTC
few,TRBV9,TRBD2,TRBJ2-2,CASSALAGGPAGELFF,TGTGCCAGCAGCGCCTTAGCGGGGGGGCCGGCCGGGGAGCTGTTTTTT
many,TRBV12-3/TRBV12-4,NA,TRBJ2-4,CASSLSSGLENIQYF,TGTGCCAGCAGTTTGTCCAGTGGTCTAGAAAACATTCAGTACTTC
many,TRBV2,NA,TRBJ1-1,CASRGIEAFF,TGTGCCAGCAGGGGAATTGAAGCTTTCTTT
NA,TRBV12-3/TRBV12-4,NA,TRBJ1-1,CASMRDPNTEAFF,TGTGCCAGCATGAGGGACCCGAACACTGAAGCTTTCTTT
NA,TRBV20-1,NA,TRBJ1-6,CSARYPGGTYNSPLHF,TGCAGTGCCCGTTACCCAGGCGGGACCTATAATTCACCCCTCCACTTT
NA,TRBV13,TRBD2,TRBJ2-3,CASSPDLASGLTDTQYF,TGTGCCAGCAGCCCAGATCTCGCTAGCGGACTCACAGATACGCAGTATTTT
few,TRBV11-2,NA,TRBJ2-6,CASSSRTGSGANVLTF,TGTGCCAGCAGCTCCAGGACGGGCTCTGGGGCCAACGTCCTGACTTTC
many,TRBV5-1,TRBD2,TRBJ2-7,CASSPDGTSFEQYF,TGCGCCAGCAGTCCAGACGGGACTAGCTTTGAGCAGTACTTC
many,TRBV24-1,NA,TRBJ2-2,CATSALYSGVDTGELFF,TGTGCCACCAGTGCCCTATATTCGGGAGTGGACACCGGGGAGCTGTTTTTT
many,TRBV7-8,TRBD1,TRBJ1-2,CASSISQGADYGYTF,TGTGCCAGCAGCATAAGTCAGGGGGCGGACTATGGCTACACCTTC
few,TRBV11-2,NA,TRBJ2-5,CASSLIRGQETQYF,TGTGCCAGCAGCTTAATCCGGGGGCAAGAGACCCAGTACTTC
many,TRBV20-1,TRBD1,TRBJ1-2,CSAHLGTGTLVYGYTF,TGCAGTGCTCACCTAGGGACAGGGACCCTGGTCTATGGCTACACCTTC
many,TRBV5-1,TRBD2,TRBJ2-7,CASSLATSGGAWTYEQYF,TGCGCCAGCAGCTTGGCGACGAGCGGGGGGGCCTGGACCTACGAGCAGTACTTC
NA,TRBV6-1,NA,TRBJ1-1,CASSTKAFF,TGTGCCAGCAGTACTAAAGCTTTCTTT
many,TRBV27,NA,TRBJ1-2,CASSLSFRVSHGYTF,TGTGCCAGCAGTTTATCGTTCCGAGTCTCACATGGCTACACCTTC
many,TRBV20-1,NA,TRBJ1-1,CSAPVLRGTEAFF,TGCAGTGCCCCGGTTCTTCGGGGGACTGAAGCTTTCTTT
NA,TRBV4-1,TRBD2,TRBJ2-2,CASSPRGLADTGELFF,TGCGCCAGCAGCCCAAGGGGACTAGCGGACACCGGGGAGCTGTTTTTT
many,TRBV28,NA,TRBJ2-4,CASSFRRLPRDIQYF,TGTGCCAGCAGTTTTAGGCGGCTACCGAGGGACATTCAGTACTTC
many,TRBV6-1,TRBD2,TRBJ2-7,CASRRTPSGRGEQYF,TGTGCCAGCAGACGTACTCCCTCCGGGAGGGGCGAGCAGTACTTC
many,TRBV12-5,TRBD1,TRBJ1-2,CASGLASSDRVLEGYTF,TGTGCTAGTGGTTTGGCCTCTAGTGACAGGGTTTTAGAGGGCTACACCTTC